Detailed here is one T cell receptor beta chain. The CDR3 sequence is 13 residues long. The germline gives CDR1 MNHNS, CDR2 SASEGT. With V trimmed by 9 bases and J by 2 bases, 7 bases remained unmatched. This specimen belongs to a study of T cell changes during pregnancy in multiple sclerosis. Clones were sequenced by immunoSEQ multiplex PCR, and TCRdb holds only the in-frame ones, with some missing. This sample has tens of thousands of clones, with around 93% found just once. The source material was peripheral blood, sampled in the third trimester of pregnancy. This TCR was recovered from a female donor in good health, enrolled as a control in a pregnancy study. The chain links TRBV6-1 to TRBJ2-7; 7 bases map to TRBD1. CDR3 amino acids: CASLRGQTYEQYF. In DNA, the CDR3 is TGTGCCAGTTTGAGGGGACAGACCTACGAGCAGTACTTC.